A selection of T cell receptor beta chains follows, all from one sample in a study of CD8 T cells in ankylosing spondylitis. TCRdb redid the calling of the 5' RACE reads with MiXCR, one entry per CDR3 protein. This table holds fewer than 550,000 distinct CDR3 sequences, roughly 5.3% found once. The sequencing input was blood, either unsorted or a sorted T cell fraction (not recorded which). Source of these receptors: a male donor with ankylosing spondylitis. CDR3s include the opening cysteine and the closing phenylalanine or tryptophan. Fields, in order: clone size, D gene, J gene, V gene, CDR3 DNA, CDR3 protein. The D gene is left open where the match is weak. Size tells how often a clone was seen (once, few, many) or the class of an expanded clone, and some rows leave it out.

>many|.|TRBJ1-1|TRBV6-5
TGTGCCAGCAGTTATGCGAGCAGGGACACTGAAGCTTTCTTT
CASSYASRDTEAFF
>many|TRBD1|TRBJ1-1|TRBV10-3
TGTGCCATCAGTGAGTCCGACAGGGGTATTCCTGAAGCTTTCTTT
CAISESDRGIPEAFF
>many|.|TRBJ1-4|TRBV11-2
TGTGCCAGCAGCCAACTTAAGGCGTCTGAACTGTTTTTT
CASSQLKASELFF
>many|TRBD1|TRBJ1-5|TRBV7-2
TGTGCCAGCAGCAGGGACAGTTCCAATCAGCCCCAGCATTTT
CASSRDSSNQPQHF
>many|.|TRBJ1-5|TRBV29-1
TGCAGCGTTGAGGTAGGCGGTGGGTCCGGGCCCCAGCATTTT
CSVEVGGGSGPQHF
>many|.|TRBJ2-1|TRBV7-9
TGTGCCAGCACCAGAGACCGGTGGAGTAGCTCCTACAATGAGCAGTTCTTC
CASTRDRWSSSYNEQFF
>many|.|TRBJ2-2|TRBV6-2/TRBV6-3
TGTGCCAGCACCACGACAGACAACACCGGGGAGCTGTTTTTT
CASTTTDNTGELFF
>few|TRBD1|TRBJ2-7|TRBV28
TGTGCCAGCAGTGGGGACAGGGGCGAGCAGTACTTC
CASSGDRGEQYF
>many|.|TRBJ2-5|TRBV25-1
TGTGCCAGCAGTGAATATAAAAGGGGCACCCAAGAGACCCAGTACTTC
CASSEYKRGTQETQYF
>many|.|TRBJ1-2|TRBV5-1
TGCGCCAGCAGCTTGGGGGACTTTTATGGTGGCTACACCTTC
CASSLGDFYGGYTF
>many|TRBD1|TRBJ1-2|TRBV28
TGTGCCAGCAGTTACAGGGGCTGGGGCGGCTACACCTTC
CASSYRGWGGYTF
>few|TRBD2|TRBJ2-3|TRBV12-3/TRBV12-4
TGTGCCAGCCACTCCTCGGGACTAGCGGGGGGTGCAGATACGCAGTATTTT
CASHSSGLAGGADTQYF
>few|TRBD1|TRBJ1-1|TRBV27
TGTGCCAGCAGTTTGGGACAGAAAGGTACTGAAGCTTTCTTT
CASSLGQKGTEAFF
>many|TRBD1|TRBJ1-5|TRBV20-1
TGCAGTGCTAAGGAACAGGGGTGGGATCAGCCCCAGCATTTT
CSAKEQGWDQPQHF
>many|.|TRBJ2-1|TRBV6-1
TGTGCCAGCAGGGGGCGGGGGCGCCCCCCCAATGAGCAGTTCTTC
CASRGRGRPPNEQFF
>few|.|TRBJ1-1|TRBV5-6
TGTGCCAGCACCCGAGCGTGGAGGGGGGGGGACACTGAAGCTTTCTTT
CASTRAWRGGDTEAFF
>.|.|TRBJ2-1|TRBV20-1
TGCAGTGCTAGAAGGACAGCTTTCAATGAGCAGTTCTTC
CSARRTAFNEQFF
>many|.|TRBJ2-1|TRBV20-1
TGCAGTGCTAGAGCGGGGTCGGAGCAGTTCTTC
CSARAGSEQFF
>few|TRBD1|TRBJ1-2|TRBV6-5
TGTGCCAGCAGTTATGGGTCAGGGGGAGACTATGGCTACACCTTC
CASSYGSGGDYGYTF
>many|.|TRBJ1-4|TRBV20-1
TGCAGTGCTAGAGATGGACGGAGGGGGAAACTGTTTTTT
CSARDGRRGKLFF
>many|.|TRBJ1-2|TRBV5-1
TGCGCCAGCAGCTCCGACAGGCTTGGTGGCTACACCTTC
CASSSDRLGGYTF
>.|.|TRBJ2-3|TRBV5-1
TGCGCCAGCAGACGGGCTCCGCGGGATGCAGATACGCAGTATTTT
CASRRAPRDADTQYF
>many|TRBD2|TRBJ2-1|TRBV7-9
TGTGCCGGGAGGGCGGGAGAGTTCGTTCCGTTCTTC
CAGRAGEFVPFF
>many|.|TRBJ1-2|TRBV29-1
TGCAGCGTCGTACAGGGTGGGCCCTATGGCTACACCTTC
CSVVQGGPYGYTF
>many|TRBD1|TRBJ2-5|TRBV5-1
TGCGCCAGCAGCCAACCGGACAGGGTTAGGGAGACCCAGTACTTC
CASSQPDRVRETQYF
>many|.|TRBJ2-3|TRBV2
TGTGCCAGCCGGAGCGGCAGGGATACGCAGTATTTT
CASRSGRDTQYF
>many|.|TRBJ1-5|TRBV20-1
TGCAGTGCTAGAGGAAATCAGCCCCAGCATTTT
CSARGNQPQHF
>.|TRBD2|TRBJ2-3|TRBV2
TGTGCCAGCAGTGATATTAGCGGGGGCACAGATACGCAGTATTTT
CASSDISGGTDTQYF
>many|TRBD1|TRBJ2-7|TRBV7-9
TGTGCCAGCAGCGGCAGACAGGGGCTCTACGAGCAGTACTTC
CASSGRQGLYEQYF
>many|TRBD2|TRBJ2-5|TRBV6-1
TGTGCCAGCGGGCCTAGCGGATCACCCCAAGAGACCCAGTACTTC
CASGPSGSPQETQYF
>few|TRBD1|TRBJ2-3|TRBV6-5
TGTGCCAGCAGTTATTTTAGGGGACAGGGTGGGAGCACAGATACGCAGTATTTT
CASSYFRGQGGSTDTQYF
>few|.|TRBJ2-1|TRBV29-1
TGCAGCGTGAGGTTCATGAGGGATGAGCAGTTCTTC
CSVRFMRDEQFF
>many|.|TRBJ2-7|TRBV7-2
TGTGCCAGCAGCTTAGGGGGCGGCTCTCCGGACGAGCAGTACTTC
CASSLGGGSPDEQYF
>few|.|TRBJ1-3|TRBV12-3/TRBV12-4
TGTGCCAGCAGTTTCGCAGCCCGAGTTGGAAACACCATATATTTT
CASSFAARVGNTIYF
>many|.|TRBJ1-6|TRBV28
TGTGCCAGCAGTCCTGCAACAAATAATTCACCCCTCCACTTT
CASSPATNNSPLHF
>many|TRBD1|TRBJ2-1|TRBV6-2/TRBV6-3
TGTGCCAGCAGTTATACAGGGGGTCGATGGTTCTTC
CASSYTGGRWFF
>many|TRBD2|TRBJ2-2|TRBV28
TGTGCCAGCTTAGGGGAGGGACTTTTTGCCGACGGGGAGCTGTTTTTT
CASLGEGLFADGELFF
>many|TRBD2|TRBJ2-3|TRBV7-9
TGTGCCAGCAGATATGGCGGGGGAATCACAGATACGCAGTATTTT
CASRYGGGITDTQYF
>many|.|TRBJ1-2|TRBV7-9
TGTGCCAGCAGCCGGATACAGGCAGACTCCCCTAACTATGGCTACACCTTC
CASSRIQADSPNYGYTF
>many|.|TRBJ2-1|TRBV7-9
TGTGCCAGCAGCTTACTTCCGGGGGCCTTATACAATGAGCAGTTCTTC
CASSLLPGALYNEQFF
>many|TRBD2|TRBJ2-5|TRBV28
TGTGCCAGCAGTTTCGGGACTAGCCAAGAGACCCAGTACTTC
CASSFGTSQETQYF
>few|.|TRBJ1-6|TRBV5-1
TGCGCCAGCAGCTTGCAGGGGAGTAGGAATTCACCCCTCCACTTT
CASSLQGSRNSPLHF
>.|.|TRBJ2-7|TRBV12-3/TRBV12-4
TGTGCCAGCAGTCCCAGGGGGGGACCGGACGAGCAGTACTTC
CASSPRGGPDEQYF
>many|.|TRBJ2-7|TRBV18
TGTGCCAGCTCACCAAAAGGGCGCCACTACGAGCAGTACTTC
CASSPKGRHYEQYF
>many|.|TRBJ1-4|TRBV7-3
TGTGCCAGCAGCTTACGCCGGGACACGGAAAAACTGTTTTTT
CASSLRRDTEKLFF
>many|.|TRBJ1-1|TRBV12-3/TRBV12-4
TGTGCCAGCAGTTACGGAGGGTTTACTGAAGCTTTCTTT
CASSYGGFTEAFF
>.|.|TRBJ1-2|TRBV12-3/TRBV12-4
TGTGCCAGCAGTACGCTGCTCTATGGCTACACCTTC
CASSTLLYGYTF
>many|TRBD1|TRBJ2-1|TRBV29-1
TGCAGCGTTGAAGGTGGGCAGGGGGTGGCCAATGAGCAGTTCTTC
CSVEGGQGVANEQFF
>many|.|TRBJ1-2|TRBV12-3/TRBV12-4
TGTGCCAGCAGTCCCAACAGGGCAGGAGGCTACACCTTC
CASSPNRAGGYTF
>many|TRBD1|TRBJ1-2|TRBV7-2
TGTGCCAGCAGCTTCCGGACAGGGGCCCTTACAAACTATGGCTACACCTTC
CASSFRTGALTNYGYTF
>.|.|TRBJ2-7|TRBV5-1
TGCGCCAGCAGCTTGGCCGCGCGGAGCTCCTACGAGCAGTACTTC
CASSLAARSSYEQYF
>many|.|TRBJ2-2|TRBV7-9
TGTGCCAGCAGCTTAGTTCCTTTAAGAGGGGAGCTGTTTTTT
CASSLVPLRGELFF
>few|.|TRBJ2-7|TRBV12-3/TRBV12-4
TGTGCCAGCAGTTCACCCCTGACAGGCTACGAGCAGTACTTC
CASSSPLTGYEQYF
>few|.|TRBJ2-1|TRBV9
TGTGCCAGCACCGCCCAACCTACTAGTGCGGGATCCTACAATGAGCAGTTCTTC
CASTAQPTSAGSYNEQFF
>.|.|TRBJ1-1|TRBV4-1
TGCGCCAGCAGCCGAGCACGGGACTCCCGGAGGGCTTTCTTT
CASSRARDSRRAFF
>many|.|TRBJ2-3|TRBV20-1
TGCAGTGCTAGAGTGACAGATACGCAGTATTTT
CSARVTDTQYF
>many|.|TRBJ2-1|TRBV9
TGTGCCAGCAGCGTAGGGGTGGATACCTCCTACAATGAGCAGTTCTTC
CASSVGVDTSYNEQFF
>many|.|TRBJ2-1|TRBV6-2/TRBV6-3
TGTGCCAGCGGGATGTACAATGAGCAGTTCTTC
CASGMYNEQFF
>.|TRBD1|TRBJ1-1|TRBV6-6
TGTGCCAGCAGATCACAGGGGCCTGAAGCTTTCTTT
CASRSQGPEAFF